Here is one T cell receptor beta chain with its context. The antigen it recognizes is unknown. No much larger clone is present one base from it, and per-base qualities are unavailable. CDR1 LNHDA and CDR2 SQIVND were looked up in the germline V gene (reference sequence). Trimming takes 7 bases from V and 0 bases from J, and the germline ends sit 12 bases apart. The CDR3 spans 14 residues, from the cysteine through the phenylalanine. Solely the CDR3 DNA is kept, with 42 bases framed from the first base. The donors belonged to the validation cohort of approximately 130 subjects, which was separate from the approximately 700-subject first cohort. These data are taken from a study of cytomegalovirus exposure and HLA in healthy donors (dated by TCRdb to about 2017). Study-wide context: According to a later analysis, the 120 validation repertoires were produced on the same platform as the roughly 720 repertoires of the first cohort. Besides the first cohort of 550 to 750 subjects, a separate validation cohort made up of roughly 120 different subjects was used. High-throughput TCR immunosequencing, statistical association of individual TCRs with disease status, and machine learning were combined to predict cytomegalovirus infection status. The study was designed to test whether signatures of past pathogen exposure could be identified by cataloging public T cell receptors.

Library construction relied on the immunoSEQ multiplex PCR assay. For the original study's pipeline: A statistical classification framework was built to diagnose cytomegalovirus status from the catalog of TCR beta chain sequences. TCRdb mirrors the immuneACCESS table, restricted to in-frame sequences. Some clones are absent from its copies; in checked studies, under half trace to an unresolved V gene, and the reason for the others is unknown. The V and J calls and the clone size are those of that table, but D and trimming were determined from the DNA. Present in this sample are 97,000 or so clones, about 94% of which were seen just once. 0.7% to 0.9% of the sample is held by the ten biggest clonotypes. Overall study results and their limits: Three of the identified cytomegalovirus-associated TCR beta chains were confirmed in vitro to be specific for cytomegalovirus antigens. Most TCR sequences were observed very rarely across donors, whereas some public TCRs were present in many individuals. A later analysis lacked HLA typing for the validation cohort, so it scored co-occurrence in that cohort across all 130 or so repertoires. The classifier was reported to diagnose cytomegalovirus status with high specificity and sensitivity in both the original cohort and the validation cohort. The authors suggested that the approach could potentially be generalized to other disease states and immunological phenotypes. Of the cluster scores, 94% were above 0 in a later analysis, which found that TCRs clustered in the first cohort also tended to co-occur in the approximately 110 validation repertoires. A total of 150 or so TCR beta chains were listed by the study as associated with cytomegalovirus.

The V and J segments used are TRBV19 and TRBJ1-1, with the D segment identity uncertain. The TCR sequence derives from a woman younger than 30 in good health and CMV-seronegative. The sequenced material came from PBMCs. The CDR3 reads as follows: CASIIEGMNTEAFF. Read as DNA, the sequence is TGTGCCAGTATCATCGAGGGAATGAACACTGAAGCTTTCTTT.